This T cell receptor (beta chain) was identified in a study of T cell responses to AZD1222 COVID-19 vaccine. Study outcomes and limitations: Vaccine-associated CD4 TCRs spanned spike, dominant at 160-218 and 743-854. Females outnumbered males among donors, who were mostly white British; clonal diversity was possibly underestimated.

Using immunoSEQ multiplex PCR, the repertoire was profiled, and TCRdb retains in-frame clones only, with some absent. This sample has about 120,000 clones; around 90% occur once, and the top ten carry approximately 8.4%. Trimming stripped 8 bases from V and 4 bases from J, with 20 bases between. The germline gives CDR1 MDHEN, CDR2 SYDVKM. The CDR3 is 15 amino acids. About this clone: Its antigen remains unknown.

V and J are TRBV28 and TRBJ1-1; possibly TRBD1 for D (6 bases). This sample comprised peripheral blood, obtained on day 0 of AZD1222 vaccination. The clonotype originates from an adult in good health. For the CDR3, the DNA is TGTGCCAGCCCAGGTCGGGGGCGGCGGGGCACTGAAGCTTTCTTT. Its translation is CASPGRGRRGTEAFF.